A single sample is the source of the 6 T cell receptor beta chains below, sequenced in a study of tumor and adjacent non-tumor tissue in lung cancer. Three rounds of nested PCR, following a modified ARM-PCR protocol, produced the TCRbeta library. TCRdb reprocessed the multiplex PCR reads via MiXCR and lists one record per CDR3 protein. This table has around 50,000 distinct CDR3 sequences, roughly 67% appearing once. No cell sorting was done before RNA was extracted from the tissue. The normal lung tissue was taken more than 3 cm from the tumor edge. Material for sequencing was distant non-tumor lung tissue. Receptors were obtained from a woman in her 70s with non-small cell lung cancer.

This clonotype came up many times. This chain joins TRBV11-2 and TRBJ2-1, with 9 bases matching TRBD1. The CDR3 runs 14 residues. Germline assignment: CDR1 SGHAT and CDR2 FQNNGV. J was trimmed by 12 bases and V by 5 bases; bases with no gene match: 11. The CDR3 protein is CASSIGTGIVVQFF. CDR3 nucleotide sequence: TGTGCCAGCAGCATAGGGACAGGGATTGTGGTGCAGTTCTTC. Filled out from reference TRBV11-2 and TRBJ2-1, the complete variable domain reads EAGVAQSPRYKIIEKRQSVAFWCNPISGHATLYWYQQILGQGPKLLIQFQNNGVVDDSQLPKDRFSAERLKGVDSTLKIQPAKLEDSAVYLCASSIGTGIVVQFFGPGTRLTVL.

The chain uses TRBV10-3 and TRBJ1-5; 7 positions agree with TRBD1. The end of the DNA fits TRBJ2-3 better, so the J call may be wrong. This CDR3 region has 15 residues. Germline V gene sequence: CDR1 ENHRY, CDR2 SYGVKD. CDR3 residues: CAISETTGITQPQYF. CDR3 DNA sequence: TGTGCCATCAGTGAGACGACAGGGATTACTCAGCCCCAGTATTTT.

The chain uses TRBV7-9 and TRBJ1-5, with 7 nucleotides matching TRBD1. From germline, CDR1 is SEHNR and CDR2 FQNEAQ (reference sequence). V trimming: 1 base; J trimming: 0 bases; junction bases outside the gene matches: 9. The CDR3 is 18 amino acids. The CDR3 DNA reads TGTGCCAGCAGCTTAGGTACAGGGGAGAGATATAGCAATCAGCCCCAGCATTTT. Its translation: CASSLGTGERYSNQPQHF.

As regards this clonotype: A read error may produce the germline difference seen at one junction end. CDR3 in amino acids: CATGLDLSDGHTF. In nucleotides, the CDR3 is TGTGCTACTGGTTTGGACCTAAGCGATGGCCACACCTTC. The J gene is TRBJ1-2, the V gene TRBV12-5; D remains ambiguous. The CDR3 totals 13 residues. Germline V gene sequence: CDR1 LGHNT, CDR2 FRNRAP.

Worth noting for this clonotype: A much larger clone differs from this one at a single base, so this may be a read error. This sequence joins TRBV11-2 and TRBJ2-3, with a weak D call TRBD2 (5 bases). Trimming stripped 5 bases from V and 6 bases from J, with 18 bases between. Germline V gene data show CDR1 as SGHAT and CDR2 as FQNNGV. This CDR3 region has 15 residues. The CDR3 bases are TGTGCCAGCAGCCCTCCGGGAATTGCGCGGGATACGCAGTATTTT. This encodes CASSPPGIARDTQYF. The whole variable domain, filled in from reference TRBV11-2 and TRBJ2-3, reads EAGVAQSPRYKIIEKRQSVAFWCNPISGHATLYWYQQILGQGPKLLIQFQNNGVVDDSQLPKDRFSAERLKGVDSTLKIQPAKLEDSAVYLCASSPPGIARDTQYFGPGTRLTVL.

This clonotype was seen only a few times. This may come from a read error, since a much larger clone is one base off. The chain carries TRBV5-4 and TRBJ1-1; 9 nucleotides match TRBD1. CDR3 length equals 13 residues. The V gene's germline CDR1 is SGHNT and CDR2 YYREEE (reference sequence). CDR3 residues: CASNLEQGAEAFF. The CDR3 DNA reads as TGTGCCAGCAACTTGGAACAGGGGGCCGAAGCTTTCTTT.